This T cell receptor beta chain emerged from a study of cytomegalovirus exposure and HLA in healthy donors. V shed 3 bases and J shed 0 bases, with 14 bases lying between them. CDR1 and CDR2 from the germline V gene are MNHEY and SMNVEV (reference sequence). This CDR3 has 16 residues. The repertoire was sequenced with immunoSEQ multiplex PCR; TCRdb's copy has only in-frame clones and lacks some. The sample lists around 400,000 clones, roughly 90% occurring once. Sequencing was done on a sample of PBMCs. This clonotype originated in a young woman in good health and CMV-seronegative. The chain uses TRBV27 and TRBJ1-1; perhaps TRBD1 as D (5 bases). CDR3 residues: CASSLIFGAMNTEAFF. In DNA form, the CDR3 reads TGTGCCAGCAGTTTGATTTTTGGGGCCATGAACACTGAAGCTTTCTTT.